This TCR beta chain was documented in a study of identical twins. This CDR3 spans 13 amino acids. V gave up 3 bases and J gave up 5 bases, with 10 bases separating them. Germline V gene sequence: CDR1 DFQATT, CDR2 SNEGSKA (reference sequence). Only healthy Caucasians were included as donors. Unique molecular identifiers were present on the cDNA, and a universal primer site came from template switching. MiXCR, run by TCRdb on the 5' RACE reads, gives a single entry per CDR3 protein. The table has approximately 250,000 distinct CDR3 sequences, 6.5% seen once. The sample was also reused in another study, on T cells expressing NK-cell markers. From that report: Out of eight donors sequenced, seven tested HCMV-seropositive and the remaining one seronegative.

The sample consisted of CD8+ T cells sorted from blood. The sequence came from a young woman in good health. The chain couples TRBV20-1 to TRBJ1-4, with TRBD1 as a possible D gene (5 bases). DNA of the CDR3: TGCAGTGCTAGGGGACCTACAAATGAAAAACTGTTTTTT. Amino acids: CSARGPTNEKLFF.